The clone carrying this T cell receptor (beta chain) occurred many times. Its antigen is not known. The sample comes from a study of CD8 T cells in ankylosing spondylitis. Study outcomes and limitations: Disease-linked clones reportedly showed significant enrichment in matched ankylosing spondylitis synovial fluid.

With V trimmed by 3 bases and J by 8 bases, 11 bases remained unmatched. The CDR3 length is 16 residues. Germline values: CDR1 LNHDA, CDR2 SQIVND (reference sequence). Construction of TCR beta libraries was performed using quantitative 5'-RACE with molecular barcodes. TCRdb analysed the 5' RACE reads with MiXCR anew, one entry per CDR3 protein. The sample lists about 69,000 distinct CDR3 sequences, 5.3% occurring once. The receptor's source is a male donor with ankylosing spondylitis or in good health (not recorded which). Sample: blood, either unsorted or a sorted T cell fraction (not recorded which). The chain links TRBV19 to TRBJ2-4, with 9 bases lining up with TRBD1. CDR3: CASSMKRTGEKDIQYF. The CDR3 DNA follows: TGTGCCAGTAGTATGAAACGGACAGGGGAAAAGGACATTCAGTACTTC.